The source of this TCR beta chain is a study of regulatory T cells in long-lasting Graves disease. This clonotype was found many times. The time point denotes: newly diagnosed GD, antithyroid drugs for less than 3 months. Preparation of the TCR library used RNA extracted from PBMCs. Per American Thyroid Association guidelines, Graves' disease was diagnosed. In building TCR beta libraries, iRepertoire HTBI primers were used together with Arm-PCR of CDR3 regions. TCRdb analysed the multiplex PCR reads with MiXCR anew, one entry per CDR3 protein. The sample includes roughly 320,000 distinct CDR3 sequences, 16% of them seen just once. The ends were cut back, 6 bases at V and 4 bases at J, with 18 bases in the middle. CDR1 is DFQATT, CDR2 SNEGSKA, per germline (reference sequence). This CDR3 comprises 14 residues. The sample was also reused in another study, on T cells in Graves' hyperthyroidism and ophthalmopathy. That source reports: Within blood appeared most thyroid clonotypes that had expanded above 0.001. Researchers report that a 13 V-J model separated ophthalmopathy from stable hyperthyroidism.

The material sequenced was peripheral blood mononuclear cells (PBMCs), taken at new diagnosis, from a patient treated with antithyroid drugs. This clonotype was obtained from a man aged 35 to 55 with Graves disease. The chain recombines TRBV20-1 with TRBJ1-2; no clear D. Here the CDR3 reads CSALRAVLLYGYTF. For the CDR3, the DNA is TGCAGTGCCCTTAGAGCAGTACTACTCTATGGCTACACCTTC.